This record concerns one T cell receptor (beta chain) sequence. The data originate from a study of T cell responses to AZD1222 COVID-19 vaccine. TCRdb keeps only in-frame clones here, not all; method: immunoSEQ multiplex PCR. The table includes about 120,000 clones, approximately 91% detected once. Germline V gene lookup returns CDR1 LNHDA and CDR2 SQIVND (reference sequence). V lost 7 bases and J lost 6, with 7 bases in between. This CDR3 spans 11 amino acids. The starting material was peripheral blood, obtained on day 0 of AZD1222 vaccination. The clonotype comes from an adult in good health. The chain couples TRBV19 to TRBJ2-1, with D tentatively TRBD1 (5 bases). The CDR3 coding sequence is TGTGCCAGTACCAGGGCCAATGAGCAGTTCTTC. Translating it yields CASTRANEQFF.